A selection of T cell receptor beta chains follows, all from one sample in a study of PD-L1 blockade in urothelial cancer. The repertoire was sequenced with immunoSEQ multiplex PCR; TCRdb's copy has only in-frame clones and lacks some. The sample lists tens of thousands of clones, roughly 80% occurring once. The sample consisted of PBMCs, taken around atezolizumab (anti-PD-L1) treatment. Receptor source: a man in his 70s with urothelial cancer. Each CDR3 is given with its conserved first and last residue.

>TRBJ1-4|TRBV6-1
CASSLTANEKLFF
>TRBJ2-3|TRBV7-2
CASSFKAGGGGTDTQYF
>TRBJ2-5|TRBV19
CAIPVEAGAPFWTQYF
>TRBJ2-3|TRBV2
CASSEGGGTDTQYF
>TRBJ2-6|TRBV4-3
CASSQEPGLHSGANVLTF
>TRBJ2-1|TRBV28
CASRTSGSGEQFF
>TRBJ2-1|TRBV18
CASSPTSDSNEQFF
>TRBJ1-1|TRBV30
CAWSTGRTLSEAFF
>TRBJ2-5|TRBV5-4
CASSSGQGVETQYF
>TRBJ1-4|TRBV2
CASRGDREEKLFF
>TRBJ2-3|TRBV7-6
CASSVVGVSDTQYF
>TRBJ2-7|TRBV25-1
CASSGPWTGDYEQYF
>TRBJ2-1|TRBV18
CASSPRLAVNEQFF
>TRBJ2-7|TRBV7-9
CASSLARYRSYEQYF
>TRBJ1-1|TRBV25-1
CASSEVGMNTEAFF
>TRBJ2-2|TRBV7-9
CASSLGVGELFF
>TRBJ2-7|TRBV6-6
CASNTDSSYEQYF
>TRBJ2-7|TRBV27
CASSPRRGPYEQYF
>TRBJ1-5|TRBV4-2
CASSQDSPGQASLDQPQHF
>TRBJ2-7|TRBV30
CAWGRKGQGLLEQYF
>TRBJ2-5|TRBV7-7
CASSSGTGTETQYF
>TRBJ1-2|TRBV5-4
CASSLDRTGGRDGYTF
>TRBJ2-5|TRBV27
CASSSLAGPTEATETQYF
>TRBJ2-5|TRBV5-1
CASSIQQGAAGETQYF
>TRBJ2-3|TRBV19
CASSPRGARDTQYF
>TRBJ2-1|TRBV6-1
CASSEALAGGDEQFF
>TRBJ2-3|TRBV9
CASSPEGGPPVNTQYF
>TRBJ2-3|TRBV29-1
CSVEGWGDYPSSTDTQYF
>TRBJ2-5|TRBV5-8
CASSLPGLNPETQYF
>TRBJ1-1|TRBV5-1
CASSVGQGDTEAFF
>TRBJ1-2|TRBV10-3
CAISELEHHGYTF